This TCR beta chain was retrieved from a study of cytomegalovirus exposure and HLA in healthy donors. Study context: The approximately 120 million unique TCR beta sequences, from about 170 million T cells, were found by an earlier analysis.

A multiplex PCR was run with 60 Vbeta primers and 13 Jbeta primers. Method: immunoSEQ multiplex PCR; TCRdb's copy keeps in-frame clones and lacks some. The table includes 150,000 to 200,000 clones, over 80% detected once. Study conclusions and caveats: Usually a TCR sequence was rare, but some public TCRs were found in many donors. A later analysis found common viral pathogens apparently linked to several of the most significant clusters. Earlier analysis looked at TCR beta V segments, and most were productive about 90% or about 30% of the time.

Regarding this clone: Its antigen is not known.

The V gene's germline CDR1 is MGHRA and CDR2 YSYEKL. The CDR3 covers 15 residues. After removal of 1 base from V and 8 bases from J, the junction contained 4 bases not matched to a gene. The chain recombines TRBV4-1 with TRBJ2-1; 11 positions agree with TRBD2. The clonotype was recovered from a man aged 50 to 59 in good health and CMV-seropositive. Sequenced: PBMCs. The CDR3 nucleotides are TGCGCCAGCAGCCAAGGGACTAGCGGGTTCGATGAGCAGTTCTTC. It specifies CASSQGTSGFDEQFF.